This TCR beta chain was recovered during a study of blood T cell repertoires in COVID-19. CDR3 length equals 14 residues. Trimming removed 10 bases from V and 4 bases from J; junction bases left unmatched: 10. Germline values: CDR1 ENHRY, CDR2 SYGVKD. The protocol was immunoSEQ multiplex PCR, while the TCRdb copy is restricted to in-frame clones and leaves out a portion. The sample lists roughly 330,000 clones; roughly 86% were seen once. Everyone who took part was about 18 to 90 years old, and they came from about 23 US areas. Clinical history as reported by participants underpinned cohort assignment. Recovered participants had two consecutive negative NP/OP PCR tests, healthcare professional clearance, or symptom resolution.

The rearrangement uses TRBV10-3 and TRBJ1-2; the match to TRBD1 covers 9 bases. This clonotype was obtained from a woman in her thirties who had recovered from COVID-19. Sequencing used PBMCs or T cells enriched from blood (not recorded which). The CDR3 sequence is CATAGQGSSYGYTF. CDR3 nucleotide sequence: TGTGCCACCGCGGGACAGGGTTCGAGCTATGGCTACACCTTC.